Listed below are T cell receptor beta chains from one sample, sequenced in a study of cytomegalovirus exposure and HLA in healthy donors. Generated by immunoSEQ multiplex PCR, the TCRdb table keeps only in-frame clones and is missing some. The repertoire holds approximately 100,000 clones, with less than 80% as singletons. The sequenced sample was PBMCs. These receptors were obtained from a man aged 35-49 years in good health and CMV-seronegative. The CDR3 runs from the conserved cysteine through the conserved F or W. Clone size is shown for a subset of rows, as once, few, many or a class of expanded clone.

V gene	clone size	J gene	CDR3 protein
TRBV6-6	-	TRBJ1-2	CASSYSGPNYGYTF
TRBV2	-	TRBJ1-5	CASSEDGRSNQPQHF
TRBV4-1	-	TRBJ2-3	CASSLGTDLPLSTDTQYF
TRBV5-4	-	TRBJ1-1	CASSLTGTEAFF
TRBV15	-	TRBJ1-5	CATSQGQGGISQHF
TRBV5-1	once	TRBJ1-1	CASSLDGQGVYAFF
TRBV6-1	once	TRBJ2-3	CASSDWRGPTDTQYF
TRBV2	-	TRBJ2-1	CAIPRGTSSYNEQFF
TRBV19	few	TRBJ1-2	CASTPWGGNGYTF
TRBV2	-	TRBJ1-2	CASSELGREGNGYTF
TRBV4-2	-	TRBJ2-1	CASSQDGGSYYNEQFF
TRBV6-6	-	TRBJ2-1	CASIKGTGDKNEQFF
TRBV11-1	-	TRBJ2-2	CASSLVDAGELFF
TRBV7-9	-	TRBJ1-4	CASSFAPGQGYEKLFF
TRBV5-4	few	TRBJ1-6	CASSLGLTYNSPLHF
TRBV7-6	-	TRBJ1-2	CASSLAQGLSGYTF
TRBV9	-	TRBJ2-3	CASSVPVGLAGGNQNTDTQYF
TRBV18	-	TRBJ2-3	CASSPGLGLGGTQYF
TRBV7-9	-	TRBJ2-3	CASSYSGGADTQYF
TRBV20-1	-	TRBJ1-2	CSAPGNYGYTF
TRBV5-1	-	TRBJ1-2	CASSLAPTGVIDGYTF
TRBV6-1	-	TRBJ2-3	CASSESDTTHTDTQYF
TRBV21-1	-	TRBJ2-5	CASSPITVCARQETQYF
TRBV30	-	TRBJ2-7	CAWSTGTGNYEQYF
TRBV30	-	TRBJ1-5	CAWSVGTVSQPQHF
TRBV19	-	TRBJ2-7	CASSKSTSGGDEQYF